This T cell receptor beta chain was captured in a study of shared clonotypes between healthy human individuals. Repertoires were generated with immunoSEQ multiplex PCR, while TCRdb's copy carries only in-frame clones and drops some. Altogether some 2.1 million clones are present, 90% to 95% being singletons, with the ten largest covering 0.1% to 0.15%. This CDR3 contains 16 residues. Germline loops: CDR1 LNHDA, CDR2 SQIVND (reference sequence). The junction had 7 bases not matched to a gene; V was cut back by 4 bases and J by 4 bases. The sequencing input was naive CD4+ T cells sorted from blood. Subset noted: CD45RA+ positively selected. The clonotype was recovered from a man between 18 and 29 years old in good health. The chain employs TRBV19 and TRBJ2-1, with 10 bases fitting TRBD2. The CDR3 region is CASSKSGTSAYNEQFF. The DNA of the CDR3 is TGTGCCAGTAGTAAGTCCGGGACTAGCGCTTACAATGAGCAGTTCTTC. Full variable domain (missing parts from reference TRBV19 and TRBJ2-1): DGGITQSPKYLFRKEGQNVTLSCEQNLNHDAMYWYRQDPGQGLRLIYYSQIVNDFQKGDIAEGYSVSREKKESFPLTVTSAQKNPTAFYLCASSKSGTSAYNEQFFGPGTRLTVL.